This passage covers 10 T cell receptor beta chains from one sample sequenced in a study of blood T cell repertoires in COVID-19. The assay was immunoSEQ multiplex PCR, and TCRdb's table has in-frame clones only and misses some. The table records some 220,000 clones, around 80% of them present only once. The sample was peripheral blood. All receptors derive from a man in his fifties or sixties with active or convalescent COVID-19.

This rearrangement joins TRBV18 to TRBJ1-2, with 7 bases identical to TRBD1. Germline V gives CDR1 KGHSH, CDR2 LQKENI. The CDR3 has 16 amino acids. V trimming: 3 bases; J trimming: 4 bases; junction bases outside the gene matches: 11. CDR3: CASSPTYFDRVYGYTF. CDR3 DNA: TGTGCCAGCTCACCGACCTACTTTGACAGGGTCTATGGCTACACCTTC.

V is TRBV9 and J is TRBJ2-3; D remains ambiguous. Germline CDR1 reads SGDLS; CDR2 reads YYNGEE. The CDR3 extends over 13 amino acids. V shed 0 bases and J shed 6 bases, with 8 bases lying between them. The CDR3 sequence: CASSVASVDTQYF. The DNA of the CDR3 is TGTGCCAGCAGCGTAGCTTCGGTGGATACGCAGTATTTT. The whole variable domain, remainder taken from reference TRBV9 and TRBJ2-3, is DSGVTQTPKHLITATGQRVTLRCSPRSGDLSVYWYQQSLDQGLQFLIQYYNGEERAKGNILERFSAQQFPDLHSELNLSSLELGDSALYFCASSVASVDTQYFGPGTRLTVL.

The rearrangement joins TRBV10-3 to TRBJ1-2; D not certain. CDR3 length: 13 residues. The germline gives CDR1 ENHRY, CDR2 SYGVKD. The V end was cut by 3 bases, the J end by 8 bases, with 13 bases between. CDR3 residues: CAISEAQEKGYTF. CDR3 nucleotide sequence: TGTGCCATCAGTGAAGCCCAAGAGAAGGGCTACACCTTC.

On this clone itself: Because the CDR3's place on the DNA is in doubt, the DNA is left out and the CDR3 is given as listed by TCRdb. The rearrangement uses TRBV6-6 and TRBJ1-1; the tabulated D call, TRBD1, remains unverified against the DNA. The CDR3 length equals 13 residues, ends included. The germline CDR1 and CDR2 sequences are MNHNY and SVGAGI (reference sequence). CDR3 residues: CASSSSDRVGAFF.

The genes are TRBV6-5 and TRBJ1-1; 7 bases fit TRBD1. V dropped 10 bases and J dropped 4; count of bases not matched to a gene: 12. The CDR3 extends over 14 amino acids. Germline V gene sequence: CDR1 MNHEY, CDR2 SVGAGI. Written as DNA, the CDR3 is TGTGCCACTCTTCTCACCAGGGGGAGCACTGAAGCTTTCTTT. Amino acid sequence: CATLLTRGSTEAFF.

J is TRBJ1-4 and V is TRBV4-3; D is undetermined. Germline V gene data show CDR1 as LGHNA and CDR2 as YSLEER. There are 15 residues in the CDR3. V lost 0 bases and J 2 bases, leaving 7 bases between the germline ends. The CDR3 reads CASSQDPGTNEKLFF. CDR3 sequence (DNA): TGCGCCAGCAGCCAAGACCCCGGTACTAATGAAAAACTGTTTTTT.

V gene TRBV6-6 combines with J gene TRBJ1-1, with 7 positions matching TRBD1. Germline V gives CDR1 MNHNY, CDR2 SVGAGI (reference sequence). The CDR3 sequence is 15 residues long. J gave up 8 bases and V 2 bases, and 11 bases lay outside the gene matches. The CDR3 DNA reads TGTGCCAGCAGTTACACTACAGGGGTAGTAGCAGAAGCTTTCTTT. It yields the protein CASSYTTGVVAEAFF.

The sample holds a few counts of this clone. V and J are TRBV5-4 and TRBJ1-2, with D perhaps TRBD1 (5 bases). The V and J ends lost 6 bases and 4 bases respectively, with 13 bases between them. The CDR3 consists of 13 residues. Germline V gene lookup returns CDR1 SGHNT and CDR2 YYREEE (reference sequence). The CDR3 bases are TGTGCCAGCAACGTCGGGGGGTCCTATGGCTACACCTTC. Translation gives CASNVGGSYGYTF.

CDR3 amino acids: CASSFGTGNTGELFF. CDR3 in DNA: TGTGCCAGCAGCTTCGGGACAGGGAACACCGGGGAGCTGTTTTTT. The chain couples TRBV5-6 to TRBJ2-2; 8 nucleotides align to TRBD1. Trimming at V came to 2 bases and at J to 1 base, leaving 1 base not matched to a gene. The germline gives CDR1 SGHDT, CDR2 YYEEEE. The CDR3 is made up of 15 amino acids. Together with reference TRBV5-6 and TRBJ2-2, the CDR3 gives the full variable domain: DAGVTQSPTHLIKTRGQQVTLRCSPKSGHDTVSWYQQALGQGPQFIFQYYEEEERQRGNFPDRFSGHQFPNYSSELNVNALLLGDSALYLCASSFGTGNTGELFFGEGSRLTVL.

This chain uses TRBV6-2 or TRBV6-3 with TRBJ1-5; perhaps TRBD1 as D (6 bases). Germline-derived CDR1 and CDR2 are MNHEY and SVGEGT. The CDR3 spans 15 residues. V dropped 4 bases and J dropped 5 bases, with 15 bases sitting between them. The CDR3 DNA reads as TGTGCCAGCAGTTTAGGTTTGACAGGTCATCAGCCCCAGCATTTT. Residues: CASSLGLTGHQPQHF.